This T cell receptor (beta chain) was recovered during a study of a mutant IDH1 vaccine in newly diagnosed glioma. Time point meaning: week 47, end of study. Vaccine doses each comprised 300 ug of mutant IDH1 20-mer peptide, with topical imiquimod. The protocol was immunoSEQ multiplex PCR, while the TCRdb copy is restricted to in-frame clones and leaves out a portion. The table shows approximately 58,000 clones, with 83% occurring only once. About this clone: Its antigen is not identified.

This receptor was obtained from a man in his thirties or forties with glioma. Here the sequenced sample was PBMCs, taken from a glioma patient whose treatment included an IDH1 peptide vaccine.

CDR3 coding DNA: TGTGCCAGCAGTAGGACGGTGGGGGGGACCCTCCACTTT. Protein sequence: CASSRTVGGTLHF. The chain combines TRBV27 with TRBJ1-6, with D possibly matching TRBD1 (5 bases). The germline V gene has CDR1 MNHEY and CDR2 SMNVEV (reference sequence). The length of the CDR3 is 13 residues. Trimming pared 5 bases from V and 14 bases from J, leaving 16 bases between.